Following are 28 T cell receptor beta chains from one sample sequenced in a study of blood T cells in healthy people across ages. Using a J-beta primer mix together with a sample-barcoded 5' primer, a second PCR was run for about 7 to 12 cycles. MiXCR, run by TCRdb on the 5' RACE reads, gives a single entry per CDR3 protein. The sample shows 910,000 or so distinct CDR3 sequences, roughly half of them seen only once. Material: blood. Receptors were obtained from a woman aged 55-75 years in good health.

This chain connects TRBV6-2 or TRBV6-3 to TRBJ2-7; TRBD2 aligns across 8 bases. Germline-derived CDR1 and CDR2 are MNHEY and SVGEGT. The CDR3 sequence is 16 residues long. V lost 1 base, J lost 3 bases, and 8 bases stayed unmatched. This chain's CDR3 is CASSYFGGRPGYEQYF. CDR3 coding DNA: TGTGCCAGCAGTTACTTCGGCGGGAGGCCGGGCTACGAGCAGTACTTC.

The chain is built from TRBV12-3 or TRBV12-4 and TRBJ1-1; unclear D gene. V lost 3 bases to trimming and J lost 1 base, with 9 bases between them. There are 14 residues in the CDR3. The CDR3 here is CASSFGHKNTEAFF. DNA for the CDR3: TGTGCCAGCAGTTTCGGTCACAAGAACACTGAAGCTTTCTTT.

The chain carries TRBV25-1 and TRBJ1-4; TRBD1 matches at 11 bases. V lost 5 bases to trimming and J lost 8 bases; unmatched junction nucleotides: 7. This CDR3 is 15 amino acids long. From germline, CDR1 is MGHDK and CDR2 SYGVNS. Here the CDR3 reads CASSSGTGGFEKLFF. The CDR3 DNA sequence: TGTGCCAGCAGTTCCGGGACAGGGGGATTCGAAAAACTGTTTTTT. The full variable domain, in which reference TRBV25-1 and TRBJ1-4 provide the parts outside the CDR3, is EADIYQTPRYLVIGTGKKITLECSQTMGHDKMYWYQQDPGMELHLIHYSYGVNSTEKGDLSSESTVSRIRTEHFPLTLESARPSHTSQYLCASSSGTGGFEKLFFGSGTQLSVL.

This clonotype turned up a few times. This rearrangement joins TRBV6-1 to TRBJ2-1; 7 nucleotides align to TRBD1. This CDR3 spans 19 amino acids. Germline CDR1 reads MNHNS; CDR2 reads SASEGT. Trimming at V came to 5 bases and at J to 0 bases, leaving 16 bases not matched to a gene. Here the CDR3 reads CASSPRTGWGKSSYNEQFF. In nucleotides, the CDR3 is TGTGCCAGCAGTCCCCGGACAGGTTGGGGGAAAAGCTCCTACAATGAGCAGTTCTTC.

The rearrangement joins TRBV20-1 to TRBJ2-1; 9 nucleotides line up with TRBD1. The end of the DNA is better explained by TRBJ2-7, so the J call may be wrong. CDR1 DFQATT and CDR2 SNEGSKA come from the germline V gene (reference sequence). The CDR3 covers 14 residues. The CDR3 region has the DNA TGCAGTGCTAAGGCGGGACAGGGAGGCTACGAGCAGTACTTC. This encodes CSAKAGQGGYEQYF.

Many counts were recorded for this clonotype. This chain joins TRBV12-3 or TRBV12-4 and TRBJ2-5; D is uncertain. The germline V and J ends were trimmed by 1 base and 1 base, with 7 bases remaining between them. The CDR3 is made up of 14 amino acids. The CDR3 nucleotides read TGTGCCAGCAGTTTAGGGCCGACCCAAGAGACCCAGTACTTC. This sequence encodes CASSLGPTQETQYF.

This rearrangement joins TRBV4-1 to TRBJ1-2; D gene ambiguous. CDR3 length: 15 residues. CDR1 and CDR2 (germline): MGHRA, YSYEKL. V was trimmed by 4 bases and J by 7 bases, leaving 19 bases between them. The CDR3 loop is CASSRDAYLMSGYTF. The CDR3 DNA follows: TGCGCCAGCAGCCGAGATGCCTATCTTATGAGTGGCTACACCTTC.

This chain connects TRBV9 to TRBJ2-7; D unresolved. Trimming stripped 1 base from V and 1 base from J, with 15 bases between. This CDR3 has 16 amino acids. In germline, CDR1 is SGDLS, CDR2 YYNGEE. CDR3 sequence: CASSVSVENPSYEQYF. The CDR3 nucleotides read TGTGCCAGCAGCGTATCGGTGGAGAACCCATCCTACGAGCAGTACTTC.

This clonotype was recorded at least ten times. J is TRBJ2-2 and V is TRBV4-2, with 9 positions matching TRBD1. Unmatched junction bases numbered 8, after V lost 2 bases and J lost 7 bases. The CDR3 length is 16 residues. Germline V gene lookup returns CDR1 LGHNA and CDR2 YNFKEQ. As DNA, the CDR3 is TGTGCCAGCAGCCAACAGGTGGACAGGGGCCACGGGGAGCTGTTTTTT. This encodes CASSQQVDRGHGELFF.

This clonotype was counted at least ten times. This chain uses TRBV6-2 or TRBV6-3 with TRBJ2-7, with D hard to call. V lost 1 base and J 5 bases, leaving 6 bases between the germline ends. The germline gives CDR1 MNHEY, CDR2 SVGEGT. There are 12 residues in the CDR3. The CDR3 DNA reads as TGTGCCAGCAGTTACTACTTCCACGAGCAGTACTTC. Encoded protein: CASSYYFHEQYF.

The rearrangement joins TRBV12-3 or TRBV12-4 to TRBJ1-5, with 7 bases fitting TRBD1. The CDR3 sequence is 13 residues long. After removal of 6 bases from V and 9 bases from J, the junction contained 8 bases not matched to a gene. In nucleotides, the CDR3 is TGTGCCAGCAGGAGACAGGGTTCAATGCCCCAGCATTTT. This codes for CASRRQGSMPQHF.

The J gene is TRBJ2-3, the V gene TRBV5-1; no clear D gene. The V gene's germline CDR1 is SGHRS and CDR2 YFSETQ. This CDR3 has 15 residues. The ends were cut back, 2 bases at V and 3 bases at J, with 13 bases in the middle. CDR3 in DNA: TGCGCCAGCAGCTTTCTTCCCACTGGGACAGATACGCAGTATTTT. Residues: CASSFLPTGTDTQYF.

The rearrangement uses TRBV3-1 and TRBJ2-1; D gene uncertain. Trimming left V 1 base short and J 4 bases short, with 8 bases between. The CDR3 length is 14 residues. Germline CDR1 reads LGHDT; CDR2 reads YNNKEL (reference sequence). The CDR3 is CASSQGGKYNEQFF. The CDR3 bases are TGTGCCAGCAGCCAAGGGGGAAAATACAATGAGCAGTTCTTC.

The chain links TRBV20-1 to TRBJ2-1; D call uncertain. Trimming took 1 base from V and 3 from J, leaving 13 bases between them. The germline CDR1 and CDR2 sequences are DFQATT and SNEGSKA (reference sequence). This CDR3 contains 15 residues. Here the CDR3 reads CSARATITSYNEQFF. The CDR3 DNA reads TGCAGTGCTAGAGCAACCATAACGAGCTACAATGAGCAGTTCTTC.

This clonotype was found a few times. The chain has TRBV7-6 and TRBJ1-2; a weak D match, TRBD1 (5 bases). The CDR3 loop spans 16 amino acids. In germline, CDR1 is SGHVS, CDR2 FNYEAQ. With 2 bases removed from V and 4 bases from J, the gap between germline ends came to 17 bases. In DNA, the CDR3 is TGTGCCAGCAGCTTAATCCGGGACGGAGCTGGCTATGGCTACACCTTC. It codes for CASSLIRDGAGYGYTF.

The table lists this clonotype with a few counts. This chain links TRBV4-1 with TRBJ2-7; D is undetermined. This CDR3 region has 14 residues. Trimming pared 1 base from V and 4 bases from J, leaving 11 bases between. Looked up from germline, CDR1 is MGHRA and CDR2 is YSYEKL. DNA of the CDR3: TGCGCCAGCAGCCAAGTTGAAATGGATTACGAGCAGTACTTC. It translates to CASSQVEMDYEQYF.

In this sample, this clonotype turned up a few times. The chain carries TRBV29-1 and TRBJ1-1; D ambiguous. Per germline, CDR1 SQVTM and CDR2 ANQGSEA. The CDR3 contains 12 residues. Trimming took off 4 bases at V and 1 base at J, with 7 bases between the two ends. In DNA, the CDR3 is TGCAGCGTTGCTTTCAGGAACACTGAAGCTTTCTTT. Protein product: CSVAFRNTEAFF. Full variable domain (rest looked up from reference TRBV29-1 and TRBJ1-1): SAVISQKPSRDICQRGTSLTIQCQVDSQVTMMFWYRQQPGQSLTLIATANQGSEATYESGFVIDKFPISRPNLTFSTLTVSNMSPEDSSIYLCSVAFRNTEAFFGQGTRLTVV.

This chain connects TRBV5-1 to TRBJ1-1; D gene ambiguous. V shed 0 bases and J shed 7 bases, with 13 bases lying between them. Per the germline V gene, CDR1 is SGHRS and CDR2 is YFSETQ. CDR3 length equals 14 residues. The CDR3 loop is CASSLAVGKIEAFF. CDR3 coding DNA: TGCGCCAGCAGCTTGGCCGTTGGGAAGATTGAAGCTTTCTTT.

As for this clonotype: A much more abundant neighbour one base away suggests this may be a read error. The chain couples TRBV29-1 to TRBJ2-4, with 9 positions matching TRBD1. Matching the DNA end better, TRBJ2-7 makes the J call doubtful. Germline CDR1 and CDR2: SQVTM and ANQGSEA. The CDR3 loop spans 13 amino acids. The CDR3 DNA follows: TGCAGCGCTGAGAAGGGACAGGGTAACGAGCAGTACTTC. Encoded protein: CSAEKGQGNEQYF.

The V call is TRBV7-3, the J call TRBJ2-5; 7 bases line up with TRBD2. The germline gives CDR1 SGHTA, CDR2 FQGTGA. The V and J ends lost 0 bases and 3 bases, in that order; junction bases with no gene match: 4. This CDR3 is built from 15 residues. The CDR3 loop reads CASSLTSLAEETQYF. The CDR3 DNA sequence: TGTGCCAGCAGCTTAACGAGTCTAGCGGAAGAGACCCAGTACTTC.

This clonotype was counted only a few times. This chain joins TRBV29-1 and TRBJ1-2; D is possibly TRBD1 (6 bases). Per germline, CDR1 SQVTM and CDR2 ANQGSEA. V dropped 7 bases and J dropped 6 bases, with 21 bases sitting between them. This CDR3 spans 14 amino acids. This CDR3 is CSGTNDLQGNGYTF. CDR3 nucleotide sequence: TGCAGCGGGACCAATGACCTACAGGGTAATGGCTACACCTTC.

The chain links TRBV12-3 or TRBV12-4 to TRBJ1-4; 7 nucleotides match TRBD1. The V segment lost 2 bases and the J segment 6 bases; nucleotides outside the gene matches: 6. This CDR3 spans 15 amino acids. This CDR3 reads CASSLSGQRDEKLFF. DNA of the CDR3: TGTGCCAGCAGTTTATCGGGACAGAGGGATGAAAAACTGTTTTTT.

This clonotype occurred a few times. Written as DNA, the CDR3 is TGCAGTGCCAGGTCTAGCGGGAGTGGTGAGACCCAGTACTTC. As protein: CSARSSGSGETQYF. The V gene is TRBV20-1, the J gene TRBJ2-5; TRBD2 aligns across 10 bases. V gave up 6 bases and J gave up 5 bases; unmatched junction bases: 9. The length of the CDR3 is 14 residues. Germline V gene lookup returns CDR1 DFQATT and CDR2 SNEGSKA (reference sequence).

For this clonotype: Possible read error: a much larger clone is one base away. CDR3 DNA: TGTGCCAGCAAGTCGAATACAAGGGGGCAGTACTTC. As protein: CASKSNTRGQYF. This sequence joins TRBV12-3 or TRBV12-4 and TRBJ2-7, with D perhaps matching TRBD1 (5 bases). This CDR3 is built from 12 residues. Trimming stripped 7 bases from V and 9 bases from J, with 16 bases between.

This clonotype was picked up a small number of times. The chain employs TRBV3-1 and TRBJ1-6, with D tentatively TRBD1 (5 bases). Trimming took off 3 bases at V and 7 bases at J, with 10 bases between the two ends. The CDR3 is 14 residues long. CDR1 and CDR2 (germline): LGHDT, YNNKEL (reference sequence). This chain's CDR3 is CASSHWQGNSPLHF. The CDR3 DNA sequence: TGTGCCAGCAGCCATTGGCAGGGAAATTCACCCCTCCACTTT.

CDR3 bases: TGTGCCAGCAGTCCGGGACTAGCGGGAGGTCGAACGCAGTATTTT. Its translation: CASSPGLAGGRTQYF. The V gene is TRBV27, the J gene TRBJ2-3; 15 positions match TRBD2. This CDR3 is 15 amino acids long. Germline V gene lookup returns CDR1 MNHEY and CDR2 SMNVEV (reference sequence). V trimming: 5 bases; J trimming: 9 bases; junction bases outside the gene matches: 6.

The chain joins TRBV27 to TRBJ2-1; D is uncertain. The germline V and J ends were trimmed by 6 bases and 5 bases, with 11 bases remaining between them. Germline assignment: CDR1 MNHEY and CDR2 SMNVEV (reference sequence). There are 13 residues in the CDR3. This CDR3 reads CASSHGLNNEQFF. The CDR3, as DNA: TGTGCCAGCAGCCACGGGCTCAACAATGAGCAGTTCTTC.

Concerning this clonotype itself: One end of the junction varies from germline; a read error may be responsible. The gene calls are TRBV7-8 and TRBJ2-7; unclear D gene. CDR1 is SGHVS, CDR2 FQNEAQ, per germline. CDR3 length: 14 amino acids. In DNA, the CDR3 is TGTGCCGGCAGCTTATTCCTAGACACCTACGAGCAGTACTTC. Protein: CAGSLFLDTYEQYF.